This T cell receptor (beta chain) is from a study of post-analysis software for immune sequencing data. General study results and limits: Patients showed TRBV5-6, TRBV5-1 and TRBV20-1 among a few TRBV segments more frequent than in controls.

Libraries were made from TCR beta cDNA, and they carried unique molecular identifiers. TCRdb recomputed calls from the PCR reads with MiXCR, one row per CDR3 protein. The sample contains 150,000 to 200,000 distinct CDR3 sequences, approximately 28% of which appear only once. The CDR3 covers 16 residues. Germline lookup yields CDR1 SGHRS and CDR2 YFSETQ. Trimming took 4 bases from V and 6 from J; bases not matched to a gene: 10. A note on this clonotype: The antigen is not known. A much larger clonotype is one base distant, so this may be a read error.

Sample: blood. The clonotype was recovered from a girl aged 10 to 17 with multiple sclerosis. The genes are TRBV5-1 and TRBJ2-1; 10 bases line up with TRBD1. CDR3 amino acids: CASSATGTGDGNEQFF. CDR3 in DNA: TGCGCCAGCAGCGCTACCGGGACAGGGGACGGCAATGAGCAGTTCTTC.